The clone carrying this T cell receptor (beta chain) was recorded a few times. One entry per CDR3 protein, called by TCRdb with MiXCR from the RT-PCR reads. The sample carries 7,300 or so distinct CDR3 sequences, roughly 13% recorded once. The data were taken from a study of patients and donors after allogeneic stem cell transplantation. This receptor was obtained from a human donor who was either an allogeneic HSCT recipient or a stem cell or donor lymphocyte infusion donor (not recorded which). It is not recorded whose cells these are; they may come from a transplant donor. The specimen was blood, either unsorted or a sorted T cell fraction (not recorded which).

The chain's CDR3 is CASSRRWGPRSPPETQYF. The CDR3 bases are TGTGCCAGCAGCAGGAGGTGGGGTCCTCGATCTCCCCCGGAGACCCAGTACTTC. The chain combines TRBV21-1 with TRBJ2-5; TRBD1 reflects the table's D call only, with no check against the DNA. TRBV21-1 is reported as a pseudogene. The CDR3 totals 18 residues.